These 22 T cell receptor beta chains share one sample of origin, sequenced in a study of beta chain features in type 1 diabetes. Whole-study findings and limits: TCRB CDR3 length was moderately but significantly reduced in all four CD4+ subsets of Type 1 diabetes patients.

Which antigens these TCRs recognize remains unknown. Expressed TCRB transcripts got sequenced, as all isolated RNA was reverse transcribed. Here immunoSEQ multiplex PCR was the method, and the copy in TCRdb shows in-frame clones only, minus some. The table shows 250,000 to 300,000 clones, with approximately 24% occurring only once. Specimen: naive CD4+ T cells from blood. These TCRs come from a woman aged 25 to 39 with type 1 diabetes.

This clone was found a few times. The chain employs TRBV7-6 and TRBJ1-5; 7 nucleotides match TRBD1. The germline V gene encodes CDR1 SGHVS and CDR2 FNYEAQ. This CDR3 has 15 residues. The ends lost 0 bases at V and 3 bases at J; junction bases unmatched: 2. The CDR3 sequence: CASSLATGNNQPQHF. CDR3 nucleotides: TGTGCCAGCAGCTTAGCGACAGGGAACAATCAGCCCCAGCATTTT.

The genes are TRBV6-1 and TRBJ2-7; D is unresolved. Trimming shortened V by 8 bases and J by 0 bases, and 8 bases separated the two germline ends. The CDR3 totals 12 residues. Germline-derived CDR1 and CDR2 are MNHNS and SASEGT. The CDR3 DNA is TGTGCCAGCGGGCAGCCCTCCTACGAGCAGTACTTC. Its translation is CASGQPSYEQYF.

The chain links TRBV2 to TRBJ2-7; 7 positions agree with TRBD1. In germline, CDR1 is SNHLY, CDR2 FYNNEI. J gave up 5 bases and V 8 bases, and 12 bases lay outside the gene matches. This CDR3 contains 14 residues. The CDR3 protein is CASLRDSVSHEQYF. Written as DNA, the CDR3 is TGTGCCAGCCTCCGGGACAGTGTCTCTCACGAGCAGTACTTC.

CDR3 sequence: CASSLDREYGYTF. CDR3 nucleotides: TGTGCCAGCAGCTTGGACAGGGAGTATGGCTACACCTTC. V and J are TRBV7-3 and TRBJ1-2; TRBD1 matches 8 bases. The CDR3 loop spans 13 amino acids. CDR1 and CDR2 from the germline V gene are SGHTA and FQGTGA. V trimming: 3 bases; J trimming: 5 bases; junction bases outside the gene matches: 2.

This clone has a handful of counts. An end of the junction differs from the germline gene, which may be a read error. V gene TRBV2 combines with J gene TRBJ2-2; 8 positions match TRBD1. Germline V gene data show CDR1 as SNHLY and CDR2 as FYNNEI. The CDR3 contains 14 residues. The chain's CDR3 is CASTGQAYTGELFF. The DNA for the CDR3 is TGTGCTAGCACGGGACAGGCGTACACCGGGGAGCTGTTTTTT.

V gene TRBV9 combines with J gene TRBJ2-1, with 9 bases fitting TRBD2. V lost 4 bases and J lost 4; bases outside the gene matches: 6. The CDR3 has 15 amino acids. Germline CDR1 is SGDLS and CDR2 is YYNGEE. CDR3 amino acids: CASSSISGSYNEQFF. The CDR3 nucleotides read TGTGCCAGCAGCTCCATTAGCGGGAGTTACAATGAGCAGTTCTTC.

CDR3 sequence (DNA): TGTGCCAGTCTCAGGGGGCTTGGCTACACCTTC. Protein: CASLRGLGYTF. The chain carries TRBV28 and TRBJ1-2, with 8 bases matching TRBD1. Looked up from germline, CDR1 is MDHEN and CDR2 is SYDVKM. The CDR3 contains 11 residues. After removal of 9 bases from V and 7 bases from J, the junction contained 4 bases not matched to a gene.

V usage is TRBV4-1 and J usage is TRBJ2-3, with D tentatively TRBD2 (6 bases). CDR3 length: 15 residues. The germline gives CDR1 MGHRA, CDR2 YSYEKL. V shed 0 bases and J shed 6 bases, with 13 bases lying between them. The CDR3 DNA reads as TGCGCCAGCAGCCAAGAAGACGCCCGGGGGGATACGCAGTATTTT. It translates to CASSQEDARGDTQYF.

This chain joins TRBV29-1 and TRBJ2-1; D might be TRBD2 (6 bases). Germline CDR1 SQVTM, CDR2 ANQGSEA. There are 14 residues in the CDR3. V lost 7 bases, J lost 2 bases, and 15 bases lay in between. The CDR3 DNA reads TGCAGCGCCTTACTAGCAGGTGCCTACAATGAGCAGTTCTTC. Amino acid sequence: CSALLAGAYNEQFF.

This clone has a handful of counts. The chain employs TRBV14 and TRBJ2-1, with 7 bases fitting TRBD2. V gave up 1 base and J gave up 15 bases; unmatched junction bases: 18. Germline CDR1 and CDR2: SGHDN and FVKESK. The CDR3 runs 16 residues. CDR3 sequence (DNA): TGTGCCAGCAGCCAAGGGGTCACCGGCGGGAGCCGGTCACGGTTCTTC. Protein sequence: CASSQGVTGGSRSRFF.

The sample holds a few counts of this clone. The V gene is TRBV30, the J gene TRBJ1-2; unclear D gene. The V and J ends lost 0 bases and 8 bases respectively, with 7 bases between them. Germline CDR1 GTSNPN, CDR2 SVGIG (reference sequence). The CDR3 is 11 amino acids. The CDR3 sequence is CAWSVSGGYTF. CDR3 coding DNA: TGTGCCTGGAGTGTTTCTGGCGGCTACACCTTC. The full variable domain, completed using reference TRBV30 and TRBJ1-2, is SQTIHQWPATLVQPVGSPLSLECTVEGTSNPNLYWYRQAAGRGLQLLFYSVGIGQISSEVPQNLSASRPQDRQFILSSKKLLLSDSGFYLCAWSVSGGYTFGSGTRLTVV.

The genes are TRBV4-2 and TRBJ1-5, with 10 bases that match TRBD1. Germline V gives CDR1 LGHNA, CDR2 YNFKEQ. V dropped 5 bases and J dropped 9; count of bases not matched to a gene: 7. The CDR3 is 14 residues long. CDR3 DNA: TGTGCCAGCAGCACTCGGGACAGGGGCTCGCCCCAGCATTTT. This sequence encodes CASSTRDRGSPQHF.

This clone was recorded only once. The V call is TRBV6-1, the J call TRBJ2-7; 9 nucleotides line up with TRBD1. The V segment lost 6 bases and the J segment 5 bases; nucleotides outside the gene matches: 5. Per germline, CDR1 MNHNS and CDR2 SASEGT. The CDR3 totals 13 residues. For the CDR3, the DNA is TGTGCCAGCAGGAGGGACAGGGACAACGAGCAGTACTTC. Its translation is CASRRDRDNEQYF.

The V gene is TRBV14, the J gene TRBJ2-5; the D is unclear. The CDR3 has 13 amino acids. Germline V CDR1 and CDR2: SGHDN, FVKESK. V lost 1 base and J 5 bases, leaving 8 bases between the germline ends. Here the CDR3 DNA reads TGTGCCAGCAGCCAAGGTCTAGGTGAGACCCAGTACTTC. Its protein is CASSQGLGETQYF.

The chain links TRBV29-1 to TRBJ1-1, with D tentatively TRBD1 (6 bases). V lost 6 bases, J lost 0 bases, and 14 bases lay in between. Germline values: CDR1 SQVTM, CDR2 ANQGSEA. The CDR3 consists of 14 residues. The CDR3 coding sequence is TGCAGCGTCGGAAGCAGGGGCCTGAACACTGAAGCTTTCTTT. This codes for CSVGSRGLNTEAFF.

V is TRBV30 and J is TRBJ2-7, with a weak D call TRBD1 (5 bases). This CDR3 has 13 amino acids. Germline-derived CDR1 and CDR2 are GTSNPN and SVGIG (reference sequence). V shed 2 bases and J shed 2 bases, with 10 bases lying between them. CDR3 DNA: TGTGCCTGGAGTCCCGGACATACCTACGAGCAGTACTTC. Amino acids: CAWSPGHTYEQYF.

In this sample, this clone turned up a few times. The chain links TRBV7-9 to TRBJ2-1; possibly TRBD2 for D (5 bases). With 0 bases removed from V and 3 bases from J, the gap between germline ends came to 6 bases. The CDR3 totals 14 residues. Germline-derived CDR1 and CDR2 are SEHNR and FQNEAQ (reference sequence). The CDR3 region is CASSLASGYNEQFF. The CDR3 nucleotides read TGTGCCAGCAGCTTAGCAAGCGGCTACAATGAGCAGTTCTTC.

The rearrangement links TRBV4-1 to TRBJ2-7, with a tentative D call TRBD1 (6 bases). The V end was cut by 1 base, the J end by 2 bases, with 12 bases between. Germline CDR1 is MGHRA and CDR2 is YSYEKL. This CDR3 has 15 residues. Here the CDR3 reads CASSQARGLAYEQYF. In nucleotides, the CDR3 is TGCGCCAGCAGCCAAGCCAGGGGCCTGGCCTACGAGCAGTACTTC.

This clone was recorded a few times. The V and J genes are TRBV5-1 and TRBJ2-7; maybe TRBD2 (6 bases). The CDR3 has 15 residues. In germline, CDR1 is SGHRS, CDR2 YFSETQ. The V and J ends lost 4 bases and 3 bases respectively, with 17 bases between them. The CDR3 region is CASSDLSAGIYEQYF. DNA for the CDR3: TGCGCCAGCAGCGACCTATCGGCGGGGATCTACGAGCAGTACTTC.

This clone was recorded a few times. The DNA of the CDR3 is TGTGCCAGCAGCCTCCTCCCTCGCGGGAATAACTATGGCTACACCTTC. Encoded protein: CASSLLPRGNNYGYTF. The chain joins TRBV7-6 to TRBJ1-2; D uncertain. Trimming pared 5 bases from V and 1 base from J, leaving 17 bases between. CDR3 length equals 16 residues. The germline gives CDR1 SGHVS, CDR2 FNYEAQ.

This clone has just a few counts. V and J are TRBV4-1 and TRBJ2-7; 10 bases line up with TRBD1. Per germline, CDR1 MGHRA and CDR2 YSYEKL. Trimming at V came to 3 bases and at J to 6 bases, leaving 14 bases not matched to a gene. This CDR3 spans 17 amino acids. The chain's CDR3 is CASSQSYTGDRGLEQYF. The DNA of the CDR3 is TGCGCCAGCAGCCAGTCTTATACGGGAGACAGGGGGCTCGAGCAGTACTTC.

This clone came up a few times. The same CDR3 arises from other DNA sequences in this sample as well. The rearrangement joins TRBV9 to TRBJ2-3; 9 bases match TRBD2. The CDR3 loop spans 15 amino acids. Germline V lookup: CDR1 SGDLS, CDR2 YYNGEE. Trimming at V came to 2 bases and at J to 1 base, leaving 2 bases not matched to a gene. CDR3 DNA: TGTGCCAGCAGCGTTTTAGCGGGAGGCACAGATACGCAGTATTTT. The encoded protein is CASSVLAGGTDTQYF.